The entry below describes one T cell receptor (beta chain). The target of this receptor is not known. No quality values exist for individual bases; no much larger clone is one base distant. CDR1 LNHDA and CDR2 SQIVND were looked up in the germline V gene (reference sequence). Trimming takes 8 bases off V and 3 bases off J; junction bases not matched to a gene: 3. There are 13 amino acids in the CDR3, from cysteine to phenylalanine inclusive. Of the read, only the CDR3 DNA is kept; its 39 bases are in frame from base 1. The entry originates in a study of T cell repertoires in cytomegalovirus infection (dated by TCRdb to the late 2010s). General notes on the study: Donor HLA type was relevant to the analysis, as public TCR beta signatures indicated carriage of CMV infection together with the matching HLA type.

Overall study results and their limits: The ex vivo response was dominated by HLA-C-restricted CMV-specific TCR beta clonotypes, and the single most frequent clonotype in two of eight donors was supplied by these HLA-C-restricted clonotypes. Carriers of CMV infection plus the relevant HLA type were discriminated by the cumulative frequency of public TCR beta family members in the study cohort and in an independent roughly 340-donor cohort.

Instrument on record: Illumina HiSeq 1500. The public reads were quality trimmed at Q25 with fastp and then assembled into clones with MiXCR by TCRdb, keeping productive beta chains. Rows are unified per CDR3 protein, each entry keeping the most common DNA and genes. The sample profile shows approximately 550,000 distinct CDR3 sequences; about 15% of them were found once. Jointly, the top ten make up 20% to 30% of the sample. Recombination connected TRBV19 to TRBJ2-5; 10 central nucleotides agree with TRBD1. The sequencing sample was made of CD8+ T cells from PBMCs. The sequence was collected from a human donor in good health (CMV status not recorded). Some clones in this sample may be carry-over from other donors' samples. The CDR3 reads as follows: CASVTGGKETQYF. The nucleotide sequence is TGTGCCAGTGTGACAGGGGGCAAAGAGACCCAGTACTTC. Beyond the CDR3, the reference TRBV19 and TRBJ2-5 genes provide the residues; the full variable domain reads: DGGITQSPKYLFRKEGQNVTLSCEQNLNHDAMYWYRQDPGQGLRLIYYSQIVNDFQKGDIAEGYSVSREKKESFPLTVTSAQKNPTAFYLCASVTGGKETQYFGPGTRLLVL.